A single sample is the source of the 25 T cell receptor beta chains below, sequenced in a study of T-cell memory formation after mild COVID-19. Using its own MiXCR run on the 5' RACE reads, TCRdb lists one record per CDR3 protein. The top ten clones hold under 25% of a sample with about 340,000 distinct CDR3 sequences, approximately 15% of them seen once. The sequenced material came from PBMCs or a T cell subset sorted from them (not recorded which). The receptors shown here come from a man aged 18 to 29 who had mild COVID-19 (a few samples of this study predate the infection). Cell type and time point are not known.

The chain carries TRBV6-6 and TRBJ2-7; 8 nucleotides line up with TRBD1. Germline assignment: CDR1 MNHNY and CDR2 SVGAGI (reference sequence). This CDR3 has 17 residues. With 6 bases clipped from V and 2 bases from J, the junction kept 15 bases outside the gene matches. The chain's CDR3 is CASRFDAWGQAPYEQYF. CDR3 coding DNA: TGTGCCAGCAGATTCGATGCCTGGGGACAGGCCCCCTACGAGCAGTACTTC.

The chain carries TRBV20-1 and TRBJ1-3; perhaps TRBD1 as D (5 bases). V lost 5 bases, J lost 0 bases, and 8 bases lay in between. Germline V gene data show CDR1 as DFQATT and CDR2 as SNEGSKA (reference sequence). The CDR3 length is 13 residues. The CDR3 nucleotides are TGCAGTGCTGTACAGGTCTCTGGAAACACCATATATTTT. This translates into CSAVQVSGNTIYF.

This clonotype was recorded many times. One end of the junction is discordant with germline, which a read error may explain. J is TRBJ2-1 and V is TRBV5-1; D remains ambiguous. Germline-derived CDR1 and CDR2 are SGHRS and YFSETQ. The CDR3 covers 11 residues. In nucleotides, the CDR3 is TGCGCCAGCAGCTTCAACAACGAGCAGTTCTTC. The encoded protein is CASSFNNEQFF.

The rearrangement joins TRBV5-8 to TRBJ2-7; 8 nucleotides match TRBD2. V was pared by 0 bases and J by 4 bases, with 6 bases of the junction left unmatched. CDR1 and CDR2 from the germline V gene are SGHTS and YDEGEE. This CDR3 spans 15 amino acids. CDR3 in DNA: TGTGCCAGCAGCTTGGGCGCAGGCGGGGGGTACGAGCAGTACTTC. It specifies CASSLGAGGGYEQYF.

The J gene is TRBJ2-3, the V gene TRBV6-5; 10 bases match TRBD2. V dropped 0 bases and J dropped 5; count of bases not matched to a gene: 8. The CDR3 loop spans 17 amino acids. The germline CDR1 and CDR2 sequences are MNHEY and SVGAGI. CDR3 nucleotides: TGTGCCAGCAGTTACTCGACAGCGGGGGGGCTTGGAGATACGCAGTATTTT. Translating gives CASSYSTAGGLGDTQYF.

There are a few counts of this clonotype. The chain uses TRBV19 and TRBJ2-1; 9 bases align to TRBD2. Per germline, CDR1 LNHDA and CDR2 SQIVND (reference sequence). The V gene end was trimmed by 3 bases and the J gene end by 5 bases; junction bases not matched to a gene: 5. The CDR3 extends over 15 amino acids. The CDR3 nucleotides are TGTGCCAGTAGTATTGGGGCTAGCGGGAACAATGAGCAGTTCTTC. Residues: CASSIGASGNNEQFF.

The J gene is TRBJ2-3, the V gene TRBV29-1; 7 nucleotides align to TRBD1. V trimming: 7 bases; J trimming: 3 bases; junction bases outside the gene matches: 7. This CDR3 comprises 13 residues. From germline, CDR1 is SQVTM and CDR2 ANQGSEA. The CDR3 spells CSAMTGKTDTQYF. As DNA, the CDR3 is TGCAGCGCGATGACAGGGAAGACAGATACGCAGTATTTT.

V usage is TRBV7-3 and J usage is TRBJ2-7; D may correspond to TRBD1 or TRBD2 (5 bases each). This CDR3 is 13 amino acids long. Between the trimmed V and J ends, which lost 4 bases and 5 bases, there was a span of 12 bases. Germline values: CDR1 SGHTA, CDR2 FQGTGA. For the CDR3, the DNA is TGTGCCAGCAGCTCGGGGACGATCCACGAGCAGTACGTC. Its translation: CASSSGTIHEQYV.

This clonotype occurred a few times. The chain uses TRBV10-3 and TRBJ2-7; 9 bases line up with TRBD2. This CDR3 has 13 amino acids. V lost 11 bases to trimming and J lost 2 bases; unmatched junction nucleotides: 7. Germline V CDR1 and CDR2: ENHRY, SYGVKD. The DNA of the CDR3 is TGTGCCTCCAGCGGGGGGCATACCTACGAGCAGTACTTC. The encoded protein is CASSGGHTYEQYF.

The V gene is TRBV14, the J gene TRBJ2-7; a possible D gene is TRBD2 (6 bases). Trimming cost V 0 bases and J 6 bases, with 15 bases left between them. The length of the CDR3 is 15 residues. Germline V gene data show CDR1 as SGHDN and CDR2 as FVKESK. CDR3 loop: CASSQDRAGGSEQYF. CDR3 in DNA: TGTGCCAGCAGCCAAGATCGGGCAGGAGGGAGCGAGCAGTACTTC.

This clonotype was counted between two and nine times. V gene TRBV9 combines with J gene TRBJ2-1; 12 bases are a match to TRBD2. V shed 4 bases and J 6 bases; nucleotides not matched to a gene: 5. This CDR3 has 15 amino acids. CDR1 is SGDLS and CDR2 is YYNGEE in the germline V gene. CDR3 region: CASSLTGLAGNEQFF. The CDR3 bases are TGTGCCAGCAGCCTAACGGGACTAGCGGGCAATGAGCAGTTCTTC. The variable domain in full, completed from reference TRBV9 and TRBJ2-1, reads DSGVTQTPKHLITATGQRVTLRCSPRSGDLSVYWYQQSLDQGLQFLIQYYNGEERAKGNILERFSAQQFPDLHSELNLSSLELGDSALYFCASSLTGLAGNEQFFGPGTRLTVL.

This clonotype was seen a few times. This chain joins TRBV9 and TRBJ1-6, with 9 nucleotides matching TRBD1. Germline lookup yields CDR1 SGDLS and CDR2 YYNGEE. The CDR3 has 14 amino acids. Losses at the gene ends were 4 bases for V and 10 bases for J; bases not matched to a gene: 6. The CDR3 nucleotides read TGTGCCAGCAGCCCAGGGACAGGGACCTCACCCCTCCACTTT. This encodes CASSPGTGTSPLHF.

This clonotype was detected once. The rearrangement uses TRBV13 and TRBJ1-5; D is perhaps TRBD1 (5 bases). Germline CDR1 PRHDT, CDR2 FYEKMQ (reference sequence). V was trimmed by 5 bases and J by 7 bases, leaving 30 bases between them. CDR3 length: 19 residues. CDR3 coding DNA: TGTGCCAGCAGCCCCTATTCAGGGCAGGGTCGGGAATCGGGGCAGCCCCAGCATTTT. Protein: CASSPYSGQGRESGQPQHF. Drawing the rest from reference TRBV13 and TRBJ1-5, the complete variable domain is AAGVIQSPRHLIKEKRETATLKCYPIPRHDTVYWYQQGPGQDPQFLISFYEKMQSDKGSIPDRFSAQQFSDYHSELNMSSLELGDSALYFCASSPYSGQGRESGQPQHFGDGTRLSIL.

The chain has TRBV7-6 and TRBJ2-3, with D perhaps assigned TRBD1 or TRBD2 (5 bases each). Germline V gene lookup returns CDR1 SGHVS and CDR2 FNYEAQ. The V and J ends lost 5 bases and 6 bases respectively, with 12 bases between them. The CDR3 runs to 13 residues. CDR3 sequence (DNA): TGTGCCAGCAGCCAGATGGGGACCGATACGCAGTATTTT. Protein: CASSQMGTDTQYF. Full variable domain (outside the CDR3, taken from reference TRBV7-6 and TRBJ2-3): GAGVSQSPRYKVTKRGQDVALRCDPISGHVSLYWYRQALGQGPEFLTYFNYEAQQDKSGLPNDRFSAERPEGSISTLTIQRTEQRDSAMYRCASSQMGTDTQYFGPGTRLTVL.

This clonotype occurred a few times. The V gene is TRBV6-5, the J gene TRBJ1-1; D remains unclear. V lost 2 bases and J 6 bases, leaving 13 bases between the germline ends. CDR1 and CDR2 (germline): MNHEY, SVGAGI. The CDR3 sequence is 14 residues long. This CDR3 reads CASSYQPGTAEAFF. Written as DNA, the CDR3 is TGTGCCAGCAGTTACCAGCCGGGAACCGCTGAAGCTTTCTTT.

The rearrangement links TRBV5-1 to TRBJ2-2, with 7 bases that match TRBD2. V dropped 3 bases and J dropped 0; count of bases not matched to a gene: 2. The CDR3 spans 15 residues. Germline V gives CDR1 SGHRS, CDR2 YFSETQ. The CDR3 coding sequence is TGCGCCAGCAGCTACGGGACTACGAACACCGGGGAGCTGTTTTTT. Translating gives CASSYGTTNTGELFF.

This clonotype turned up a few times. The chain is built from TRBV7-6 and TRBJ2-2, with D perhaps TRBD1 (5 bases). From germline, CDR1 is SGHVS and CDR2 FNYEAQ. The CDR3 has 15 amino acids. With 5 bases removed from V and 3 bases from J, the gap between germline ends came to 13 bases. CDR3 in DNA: TGTGCCAGCAGCCCAAAGGGGCCCTACACCGGGGAGCTGTTTTTT. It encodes CASSPKGPYTGELFF.

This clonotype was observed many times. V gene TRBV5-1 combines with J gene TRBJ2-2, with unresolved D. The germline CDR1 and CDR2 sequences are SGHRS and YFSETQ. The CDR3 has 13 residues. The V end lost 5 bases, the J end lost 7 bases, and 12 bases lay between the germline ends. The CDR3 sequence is CASRLLELGELFF. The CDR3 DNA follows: TGCGCCAGCAGACTCCTAGAACTCGGGGAGCTGTTTTTT.

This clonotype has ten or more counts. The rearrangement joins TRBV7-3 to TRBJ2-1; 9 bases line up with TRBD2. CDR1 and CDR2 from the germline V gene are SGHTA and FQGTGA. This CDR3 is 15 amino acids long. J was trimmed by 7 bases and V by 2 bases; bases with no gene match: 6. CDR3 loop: CASSLGGGAGNEQFF. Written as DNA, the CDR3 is TGTGCCAGCAGCTTAGGCGGGGGGGCAGGGAATGAGCAGTTCTTC. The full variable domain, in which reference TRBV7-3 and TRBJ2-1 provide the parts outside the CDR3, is GAGVSQTPSNKVTEKGKYVELRCDPISGHTALYWYRQSLGQGPEFLIYFQGTGAADDSGLPNDRFFAVRPEGSVSTLKIQRTERGDSAVYLCASSLGGGAGNEQFFGPGTRLTVL.

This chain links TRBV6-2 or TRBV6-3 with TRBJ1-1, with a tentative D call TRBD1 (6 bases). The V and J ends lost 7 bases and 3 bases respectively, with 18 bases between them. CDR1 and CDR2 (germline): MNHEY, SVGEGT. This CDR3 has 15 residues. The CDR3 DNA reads TGTGCCAGCACCCATAATACAGGGTACGACACTGAAGCTTTCTTT. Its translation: CASTHNTGYDTEAFF.

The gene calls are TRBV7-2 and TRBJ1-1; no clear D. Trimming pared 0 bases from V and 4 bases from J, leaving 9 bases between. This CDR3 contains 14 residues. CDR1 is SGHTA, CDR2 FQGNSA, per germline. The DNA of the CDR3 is TGTGCCAGCAGCTTAGCGATGACCGGCACTGAAGCTTTCTTT. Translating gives CASSLAMTGTEAFF.

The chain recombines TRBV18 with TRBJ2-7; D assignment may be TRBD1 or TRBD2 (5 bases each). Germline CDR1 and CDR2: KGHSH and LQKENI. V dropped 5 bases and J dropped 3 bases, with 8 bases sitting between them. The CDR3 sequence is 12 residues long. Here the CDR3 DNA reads TGTGCCAGCTCAAGGGGACGCTACGAGCAGTACTTC. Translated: CASSRGRYEQYF. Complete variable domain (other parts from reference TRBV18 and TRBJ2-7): NAGVMQNPRHLVRRRGQEARLRCSPMKGHSHVYWYRQLPEEGLKFMVYLQKENIIDESGMPKERFSAEFPKEGPSILRIQQVVRGDSAAYFCASSRGRYEQYFGPGTRLTVT.

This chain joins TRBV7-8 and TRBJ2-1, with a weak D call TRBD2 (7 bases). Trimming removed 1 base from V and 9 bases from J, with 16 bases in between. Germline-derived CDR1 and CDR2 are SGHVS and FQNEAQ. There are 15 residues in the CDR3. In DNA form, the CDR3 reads TGTGCCAGCAGCTTAGGGGGGGGCTACGTTGGTGAGCAGTTCTTC. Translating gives CASSLGGGYVGEQFF.

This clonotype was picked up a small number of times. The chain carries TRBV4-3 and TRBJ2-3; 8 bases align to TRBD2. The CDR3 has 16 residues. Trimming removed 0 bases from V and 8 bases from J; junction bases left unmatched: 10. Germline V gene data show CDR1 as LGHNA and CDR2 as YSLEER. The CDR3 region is CASSQESRGVTSTQYF. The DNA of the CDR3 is TGCGCCAGCAGCCAAGAATCGCGGGGGGTCACGTCTACGCAGTATTTT.

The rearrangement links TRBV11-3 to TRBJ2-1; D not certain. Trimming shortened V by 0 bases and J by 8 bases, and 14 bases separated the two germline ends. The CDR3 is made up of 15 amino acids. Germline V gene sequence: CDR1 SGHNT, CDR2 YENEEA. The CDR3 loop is CASSLDGPSVDEQFF. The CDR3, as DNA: TGTGCCAGCAGCTTAGATGGTCCCTCAGTCGATGAGCAGTTCTTC.